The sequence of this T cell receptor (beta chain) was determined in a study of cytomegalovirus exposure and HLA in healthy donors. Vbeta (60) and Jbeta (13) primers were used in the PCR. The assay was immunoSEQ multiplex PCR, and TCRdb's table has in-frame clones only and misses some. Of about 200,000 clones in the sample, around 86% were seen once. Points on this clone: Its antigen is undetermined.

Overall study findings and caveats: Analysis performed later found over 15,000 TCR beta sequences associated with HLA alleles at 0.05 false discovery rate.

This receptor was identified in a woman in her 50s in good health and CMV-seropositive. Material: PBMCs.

DNA for the CDR3: TGTGCCAGCAGCACCACCCGTGGTAGCGGGGCCTACAATGAGCAGTTCTTC. Amino acids: CASSTTRGSGAYNEQFF. V gene TRBV27 combines with J gene TRBJ2-1; TRBD2 aligns across 8 bases. The junction had 12 bases not matched to a gene; V was cut back by 6 bases and J by 2 bases. The CDR3 sequence is 17 residues long. Germline CDR1 MNHEY, CDR2 SMNVEV (reference sequence).